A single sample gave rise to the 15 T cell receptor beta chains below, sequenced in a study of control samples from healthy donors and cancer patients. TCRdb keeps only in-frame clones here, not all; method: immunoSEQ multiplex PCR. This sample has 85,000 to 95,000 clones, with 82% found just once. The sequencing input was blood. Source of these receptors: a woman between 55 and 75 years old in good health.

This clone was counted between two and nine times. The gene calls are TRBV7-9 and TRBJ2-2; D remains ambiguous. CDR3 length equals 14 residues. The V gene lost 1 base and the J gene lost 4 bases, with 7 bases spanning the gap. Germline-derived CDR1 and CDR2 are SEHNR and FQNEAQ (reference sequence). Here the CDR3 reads CASSLGVATGELFF. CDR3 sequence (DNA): TGTGCCAGCAGCTTAGGGGTAGCCACCGGGGAGCTGTTTTTT.

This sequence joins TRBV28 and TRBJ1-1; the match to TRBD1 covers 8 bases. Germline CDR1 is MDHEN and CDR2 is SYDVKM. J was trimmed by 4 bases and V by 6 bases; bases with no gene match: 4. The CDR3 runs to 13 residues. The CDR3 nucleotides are TGTGCCAGCAGAAGAACAGGGGGCACTGAAGCTTTCTTT. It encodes CASRRTGGTEAFF. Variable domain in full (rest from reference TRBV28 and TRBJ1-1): DVKVTQSSRYLVKRTGEKVFLECVQDMDHENMFWYRQDPGLGLRLIYFSYDVKMKEKGDIPEGYSVSREKKERFSLILESASTNQTSMYLCASRRTGGTEAFFGQGTRLTVV.

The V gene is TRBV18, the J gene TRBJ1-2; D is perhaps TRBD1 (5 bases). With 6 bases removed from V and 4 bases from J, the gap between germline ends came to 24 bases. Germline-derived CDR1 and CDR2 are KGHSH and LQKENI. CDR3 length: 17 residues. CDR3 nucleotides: TGTGCCAGCTCTACACGAGATCAGGGATGGGGGTTCTATGGCTACACCTTC. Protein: CASSTRDQGWGFYGYTF.

CDR3 bases: TGTGCCAGCAGTTTCAAGGGGGCCTTCCAAGAGACCCAGTACTTC. It is translated as CASSFKGAFQETQYF. The rearrangement uses TRBV28 and TRBJ2-5, with 7 positions matching TRBD1. V shed 3 bases and J 1 base; nucleotides not matched to a gene: 5. This CDR3 region has 15 residues. The germline V gene has CDR1 MDHEN and CDR2 SYDVKM. Based on the CDR3 plus reference TRBV28 and TRBJ2-5, the full variable domain is DVKVTQSSRYLVKRTGEKVFLECVQDMDHENMFWYRQDPGLGLRLIYFSYDVKMKEKGDIPEGYSVSREKKERFSLILESASTNQTSMYLCASSFKGAFQETQYFGPGTRLLVL.

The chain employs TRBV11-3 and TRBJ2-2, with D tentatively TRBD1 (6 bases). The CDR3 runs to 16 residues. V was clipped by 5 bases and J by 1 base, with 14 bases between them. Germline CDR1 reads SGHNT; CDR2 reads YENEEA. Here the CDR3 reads CASSPMGQGNTGELFF. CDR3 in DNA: TGTGCCAGCAGCCCAATGGGACAAGGGAACACCGGGGAGCTGTTTTTT.

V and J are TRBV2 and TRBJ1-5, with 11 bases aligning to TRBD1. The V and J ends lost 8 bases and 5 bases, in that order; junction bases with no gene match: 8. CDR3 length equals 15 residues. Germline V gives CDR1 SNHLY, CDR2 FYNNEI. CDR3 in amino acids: CASWDRGTSDQPQHF. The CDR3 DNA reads TGTGCCAGCTGGGACAGGGGGACTTCTGATCAGCCCCAGCATTTT. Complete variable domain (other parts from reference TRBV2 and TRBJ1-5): EPEVTQTPSHQVTQMGQEVILRCVPISNHLYFYWYRQILGQKVEFLVSFYNNEISEKSEIFDDQFSVERPDGSNFTLKIRSTKLEDSAMYFCASWDRGTSDQPQHFGDGTRLSIL.

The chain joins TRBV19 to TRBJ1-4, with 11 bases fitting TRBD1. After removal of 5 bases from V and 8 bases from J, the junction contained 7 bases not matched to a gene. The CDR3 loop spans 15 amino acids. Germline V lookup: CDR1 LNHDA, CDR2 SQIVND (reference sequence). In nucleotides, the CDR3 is TGTGCCAGTAGTGCCTGGACAGGGGGCCGAGAAAAACTGTTTTTT. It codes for CASSAWTGGREKLFF.

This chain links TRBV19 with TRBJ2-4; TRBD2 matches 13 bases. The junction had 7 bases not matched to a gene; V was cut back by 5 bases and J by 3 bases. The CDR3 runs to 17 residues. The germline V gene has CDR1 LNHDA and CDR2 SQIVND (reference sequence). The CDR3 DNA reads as TGTGCCAGTAGTCCCCCGGGACTAGCGGGAATCAAAAACATTCAGTACTTC. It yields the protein CASSPPGLAGIKNIQYF.

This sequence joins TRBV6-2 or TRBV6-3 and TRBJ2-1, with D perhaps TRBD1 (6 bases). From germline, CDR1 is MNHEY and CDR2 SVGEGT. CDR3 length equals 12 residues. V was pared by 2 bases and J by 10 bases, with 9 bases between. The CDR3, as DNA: TGTGCCAGCAGTTACGACAGGCGCGAGCAGTTCTTC. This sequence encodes CASSYDRREQFF.

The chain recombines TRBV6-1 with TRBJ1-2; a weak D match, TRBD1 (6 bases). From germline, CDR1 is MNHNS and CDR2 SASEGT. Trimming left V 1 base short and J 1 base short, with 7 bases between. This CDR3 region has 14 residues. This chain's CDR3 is CASSEGDNNYGYTF. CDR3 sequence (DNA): TGTGCCAGCAGTGAAGGGGACAATAACTATGGCTACACCTTC.

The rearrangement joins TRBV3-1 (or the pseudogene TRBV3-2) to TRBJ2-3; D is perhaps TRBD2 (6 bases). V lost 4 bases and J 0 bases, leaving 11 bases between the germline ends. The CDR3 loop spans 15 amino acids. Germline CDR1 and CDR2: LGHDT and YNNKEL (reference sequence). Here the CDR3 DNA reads TGTGCCAGCAGCCGTAGCGGATCTAGCACAGATACGCAGTATTTT. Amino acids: CASSRSGSSTDTQYF.

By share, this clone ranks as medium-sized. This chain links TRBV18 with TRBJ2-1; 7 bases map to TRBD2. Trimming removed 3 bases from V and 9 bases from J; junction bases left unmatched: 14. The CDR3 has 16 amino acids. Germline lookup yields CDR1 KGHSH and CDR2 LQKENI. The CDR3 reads CASSPVGLDYVSEQFF. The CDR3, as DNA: TGTGCCAGCTCACCGGTTGGACTAGATTATGTAAGTGAGCAGTTCTTC.

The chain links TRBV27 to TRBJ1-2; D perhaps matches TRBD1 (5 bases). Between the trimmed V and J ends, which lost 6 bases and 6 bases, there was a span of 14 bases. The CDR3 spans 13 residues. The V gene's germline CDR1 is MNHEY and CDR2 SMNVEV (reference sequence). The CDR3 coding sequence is TGTGCCAGCAGCCGGGGGGGGAGGGATGGCTACACCTTC. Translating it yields CASSRGGRDGYTF.

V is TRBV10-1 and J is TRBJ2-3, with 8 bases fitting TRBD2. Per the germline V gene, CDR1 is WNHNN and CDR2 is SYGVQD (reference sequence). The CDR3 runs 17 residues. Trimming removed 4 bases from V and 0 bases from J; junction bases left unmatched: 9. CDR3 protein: CASSGSGGPLSTDTQYF. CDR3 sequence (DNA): TGCGCCAGCAGTGGGAGCGGGGGCCCACTTAGCACAGATACGCAGTATTTT.

The CDR3, as DNA: TGTGCCAGCAGCTTAGGGGGTCAGGGTGAGCAGTTCTTC. It translates to CASSLGGQGEQFF. V usage is TRBV11-3 and J usage is TRBJ2-1; D may be TRBD1 (5 bases). Germline CDR1 and CDR2: SGHNT and YENEEA. Trimming cost V 1 base and J 9 bases, with 10 bases left between them. The CDR3 covers 13 residues.